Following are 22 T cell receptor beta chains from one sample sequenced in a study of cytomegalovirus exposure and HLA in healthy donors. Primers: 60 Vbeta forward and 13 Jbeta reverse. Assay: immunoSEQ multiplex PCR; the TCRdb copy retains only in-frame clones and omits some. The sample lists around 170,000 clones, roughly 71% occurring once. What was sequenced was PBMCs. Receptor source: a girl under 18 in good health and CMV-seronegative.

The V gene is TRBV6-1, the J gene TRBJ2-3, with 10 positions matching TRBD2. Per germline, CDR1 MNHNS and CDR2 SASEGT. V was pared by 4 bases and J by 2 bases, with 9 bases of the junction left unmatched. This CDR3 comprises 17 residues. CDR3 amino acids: CASSAIVAGGITDTQYF. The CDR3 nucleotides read TGTGCCAGCAGTGCTATAGTAGCGGGGGGCATCACAGATACGCAGTATTTT.

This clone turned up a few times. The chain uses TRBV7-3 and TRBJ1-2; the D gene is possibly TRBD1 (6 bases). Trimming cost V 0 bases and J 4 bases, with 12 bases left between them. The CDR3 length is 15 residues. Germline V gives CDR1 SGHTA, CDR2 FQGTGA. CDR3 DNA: TGTGCCAGCAGCTTAACGACCGGGGGGGCCTATGGCTACACCTTC. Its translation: CASSLTTGGAYGYTF.

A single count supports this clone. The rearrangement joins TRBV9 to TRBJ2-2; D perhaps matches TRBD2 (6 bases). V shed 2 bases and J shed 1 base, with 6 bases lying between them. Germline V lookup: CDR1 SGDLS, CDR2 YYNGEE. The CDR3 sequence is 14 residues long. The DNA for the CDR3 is TGTGCCAGCAGCGTGGGAGGGAACACCGGGGAGCTGTTTTTT. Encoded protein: CASSVGGNTGELFF.

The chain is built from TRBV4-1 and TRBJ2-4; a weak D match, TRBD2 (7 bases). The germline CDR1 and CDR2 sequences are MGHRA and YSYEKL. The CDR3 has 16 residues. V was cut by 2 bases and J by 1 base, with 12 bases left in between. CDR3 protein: CASSQQEGGAKNIQYF. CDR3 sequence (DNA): TGCGCCAGCAGCCAACAGGAGGGGGGGGCCAAAAACATTCAGTACTTC.

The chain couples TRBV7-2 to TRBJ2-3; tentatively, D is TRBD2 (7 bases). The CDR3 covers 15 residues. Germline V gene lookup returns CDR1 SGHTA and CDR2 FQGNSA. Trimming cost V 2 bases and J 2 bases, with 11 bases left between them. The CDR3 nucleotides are TGTGCCAGCAGCTTAATAGGGGGGGCCACAGATACGCAGTATTTT. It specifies CASSLIGGATDTQYF.

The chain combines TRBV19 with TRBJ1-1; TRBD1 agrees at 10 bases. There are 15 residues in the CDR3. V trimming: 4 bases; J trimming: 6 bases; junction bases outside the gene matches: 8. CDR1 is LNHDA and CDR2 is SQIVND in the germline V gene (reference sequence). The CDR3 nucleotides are TGTGCCAGTAGTACCCCCGGGACAGGGGTGTCTGAAGCTTTCTTT. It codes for CASSTPGTGVSEAFF.

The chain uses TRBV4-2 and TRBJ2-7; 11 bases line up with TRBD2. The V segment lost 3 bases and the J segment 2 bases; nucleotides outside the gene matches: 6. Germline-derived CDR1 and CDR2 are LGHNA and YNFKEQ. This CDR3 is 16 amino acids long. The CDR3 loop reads CASSQTFSGGAYEQYF. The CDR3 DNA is TGTGCCAGCAGCCAGACCTTTAGCGGGGGGGCCTACGAGCAGTACTTC.

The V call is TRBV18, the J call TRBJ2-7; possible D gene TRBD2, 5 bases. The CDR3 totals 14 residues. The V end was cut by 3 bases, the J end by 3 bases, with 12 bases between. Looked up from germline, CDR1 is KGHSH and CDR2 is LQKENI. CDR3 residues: CASSPTGNYYEQYF. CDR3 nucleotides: TGTGCCAGCTCACCGACGGGGAACTACTACGAGCAGTACTTC.

CDR3 nucleotide sequence: TGTGCCAGCAGCTTCGACTTTCACACAGATACGCAGTATTTT. Its protein is CASSFDFHTDTQYF. The chain is built from TRBV7-8 and TRBJ2-3, with D hard to call. Per the germline V gene, CDR1 is SGHVS and CDR2 is FQNEAQ. The CDR3 sequence is 14 residues long. The V gene lost 3 bases and the J gene lost 2 bases, with 9 bases spanning the gap.

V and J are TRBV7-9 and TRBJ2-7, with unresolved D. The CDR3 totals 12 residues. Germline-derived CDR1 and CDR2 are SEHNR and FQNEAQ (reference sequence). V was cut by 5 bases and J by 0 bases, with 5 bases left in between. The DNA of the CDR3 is TGTGCCAGCAGCCTGAGCTCCTACGAGCAGTACTTC. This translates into CASSLSSYEQYF.

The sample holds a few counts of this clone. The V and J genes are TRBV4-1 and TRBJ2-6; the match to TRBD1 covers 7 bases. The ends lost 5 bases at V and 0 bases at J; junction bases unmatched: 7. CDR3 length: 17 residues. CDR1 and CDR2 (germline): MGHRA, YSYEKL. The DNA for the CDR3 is TGCGCCAGCAGCTTGTCCCGGGACAGCTCTGGGGCCAACGTCCTGACTTTC. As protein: CASSLSRDSSGANVLTF.

The CDR3 region has the DNA TGCGCCAGCAGTGAGTCGGAGGGGAACCCCTCCTATGGCTACACCTTC. Residues: CASSESEGNPSYGYTF. The chain joins TRBV10-2 to TRBJ1-2; tentatively, D is TRBD1 (5 bases). Trimming cost V 0 bases and J 4 bases, with 15 bases left between them. The CDR3 covers 16 residues. CDR1 and CDR2 from the germline V gene are WSHSY and SAAADI.

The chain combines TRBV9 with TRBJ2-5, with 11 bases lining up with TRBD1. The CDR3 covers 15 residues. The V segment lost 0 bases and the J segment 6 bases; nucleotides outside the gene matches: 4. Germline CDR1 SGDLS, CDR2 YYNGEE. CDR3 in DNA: TGTGCCAGCAGCGTAGGGACAGGGGGCGGACAGACCCAGTACTTC. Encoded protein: CASSVGTGGGQTQYF.

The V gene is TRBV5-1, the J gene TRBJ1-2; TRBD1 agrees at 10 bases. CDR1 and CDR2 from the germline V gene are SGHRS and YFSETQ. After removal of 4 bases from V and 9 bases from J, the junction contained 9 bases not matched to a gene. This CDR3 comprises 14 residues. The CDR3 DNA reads TGCGCCAGCAGCCTGATCGGGACAGGGGAGAGCTACACCTTC. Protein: CASSLIGTGESYTF.

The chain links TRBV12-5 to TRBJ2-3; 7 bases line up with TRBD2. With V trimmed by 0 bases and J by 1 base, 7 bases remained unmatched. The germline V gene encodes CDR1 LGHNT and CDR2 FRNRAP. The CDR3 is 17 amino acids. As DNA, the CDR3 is TGTGCTAGTGGTTTGGTACTTGGCGGGGGAGGCACAGATACGCAGTATTTT. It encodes CASGLVLGGGGTDTQYF. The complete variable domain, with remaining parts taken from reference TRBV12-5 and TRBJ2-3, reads DARVTQTPRHKVTEMGQEVTMRCQPILGHNTVFWYRQTMMQGLELLAYFRNRAPLDDSGMPKDRFSAEMPDATLATLKIQPSEPRDSAVYFCASGLVLGGGGTDTQYFGPGTRLTVL.

CDR3 in amino acids: CATRYRGNYGYTF. The DNA for the CDR3 is TGTGCCACCAGATACAGGGGTAACTATGGCTACACCTTC. This chain connects TRBV15 to TRBJ1-2; 7 bases fit TRBD1. The V and J ends lost 6 bases and 1 base, in that order; junction bases with no gene match: 2. This CDR3 region has 13 residues. Germline V gives CDR1 LNHNV, CDR2 YYDKDF (reference sequence). Variable domain in full (rest from reference TRBV15 and TRBJ1-2): DAMVIQNPRYQVTQFGKPVTLSCSQTLNHNVMYWYQQKSSQAPKLLFHYYDKDFNNEADTPDNFQSRRPNTSFCFLDIRSPGLGDTAMYLCATRYRGNYGYTFGSGTRLTVV.

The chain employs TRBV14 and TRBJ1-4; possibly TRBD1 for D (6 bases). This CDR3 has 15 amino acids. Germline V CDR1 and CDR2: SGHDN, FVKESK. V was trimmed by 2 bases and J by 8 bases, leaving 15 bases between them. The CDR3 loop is CASSQFSLTGEKLFF. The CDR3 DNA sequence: TGTGCCAGCAGCCAATTCAGCCTAACAGGGGAAAAACTGTTTTTT.

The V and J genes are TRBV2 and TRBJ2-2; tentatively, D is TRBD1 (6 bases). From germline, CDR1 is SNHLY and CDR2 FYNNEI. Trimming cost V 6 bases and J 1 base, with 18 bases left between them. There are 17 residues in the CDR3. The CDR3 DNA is TGTGCCAGCAGCGCCTTCATGAGGACAGAGAACACCGGGGAGCTGTTTTTT. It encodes CASSAFMRTENTGELFF. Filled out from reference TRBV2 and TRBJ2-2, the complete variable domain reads EPEVTQTPSHQVTQMGQEVILRCVPISNHLYFYWYRQILGQKVEFLVSFYNNEISEKSEIFDDQFSVERPDGSNFTLKIRSTKLEDSAMYFCASSAFMRTENTGELFFGEGSRLTVL.

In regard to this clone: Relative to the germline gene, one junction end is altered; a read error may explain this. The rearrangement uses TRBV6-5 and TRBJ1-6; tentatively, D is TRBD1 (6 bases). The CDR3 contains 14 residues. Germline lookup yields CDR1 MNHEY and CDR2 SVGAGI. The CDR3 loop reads CASTVTGSDSPPHF. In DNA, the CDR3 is TGTGCCAGCACCGTGACAGGTAGTGATTCACCCCCCCACTTT.

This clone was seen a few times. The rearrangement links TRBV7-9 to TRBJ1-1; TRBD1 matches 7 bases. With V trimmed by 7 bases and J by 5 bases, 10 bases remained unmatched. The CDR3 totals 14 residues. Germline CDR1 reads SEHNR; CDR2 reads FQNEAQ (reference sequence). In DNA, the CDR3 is TGTGCCAGCACCCCCCCAGGGGGTGGGACTGAAGCTTTCTTT. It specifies CASTPPGGGTEAFF.

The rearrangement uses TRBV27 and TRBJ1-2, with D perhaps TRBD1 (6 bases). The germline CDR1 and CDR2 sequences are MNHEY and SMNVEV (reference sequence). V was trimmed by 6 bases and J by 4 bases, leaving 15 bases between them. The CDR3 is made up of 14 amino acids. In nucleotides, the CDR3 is TGTGCCAGCAGACCCCAGGGGACGCCCTATGGCTACACCTTC. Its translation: CASRPQGTPYGYTF.

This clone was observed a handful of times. The CDR3 loop is CASSERVDTGELFF. CDR3 bases: TGTGCCAGCAGTGAAAGAGTTGACACCGGGGAGCTGTTTTTT. The chain joins TRBV6-1 to TRBJ2-2; D is unresolved. Germline CDR1 reads MNHNS; CDR2 reads SASEGT. V dropped 2 bases and J dropped 3 bases, with 7 bases sitting between them. The CDR3 spans 14 residues.